This T cell receptor (beta chain) originates from a study of blood T cell repertoires in COVID-19. At the level of the study: Sample material is recorded as cDNA or gDNA derived from T cells, B-cell-depleted T cells, or PBMCs.

Here immunoSEQ multiplex PCR was the method, and the copy in TCRdb shows in-frame clones only, minus some. The sample has around 310,000 clones, 88% seen once. This clone was recorded a few times. Other DNA sequences in this sample translate to the same CDR3. V lost 4 bases and J lost 7; bases outside the gene matches: 6. From germline, CDR1 is SEHNR and CDR2 FQNEAQ (reference sequence). This CDR3 contains 14 residues. The TCR sequence derives from a woman in her forties or fifties with active or convalescent COVID-19. The genes are TRBV7-9 and TRBJ1-5; TRBD1 agrees at 8 bases. Input material: peripheral blood. The CDR3 DNA is TGTGCCAGCAGCTCGACAGGGGACGGACAGCCCCAGCATTTT. Residues: CASSSTGDGQPQHF.